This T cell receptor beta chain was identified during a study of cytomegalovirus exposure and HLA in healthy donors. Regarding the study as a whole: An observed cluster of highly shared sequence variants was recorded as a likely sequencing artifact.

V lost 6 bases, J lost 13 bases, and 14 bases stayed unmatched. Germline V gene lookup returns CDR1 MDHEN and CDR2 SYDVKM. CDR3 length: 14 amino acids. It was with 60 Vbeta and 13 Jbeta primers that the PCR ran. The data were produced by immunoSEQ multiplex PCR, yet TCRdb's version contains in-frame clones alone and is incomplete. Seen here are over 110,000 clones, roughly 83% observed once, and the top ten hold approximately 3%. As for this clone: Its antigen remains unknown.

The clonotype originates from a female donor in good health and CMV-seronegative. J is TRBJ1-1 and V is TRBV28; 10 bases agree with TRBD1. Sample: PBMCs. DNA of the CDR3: TGTGCCAGCAGGCCCGGACAGGGGGGGTCAAGGGGTTTCTTT. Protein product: CASRPGQGGSRGFF.